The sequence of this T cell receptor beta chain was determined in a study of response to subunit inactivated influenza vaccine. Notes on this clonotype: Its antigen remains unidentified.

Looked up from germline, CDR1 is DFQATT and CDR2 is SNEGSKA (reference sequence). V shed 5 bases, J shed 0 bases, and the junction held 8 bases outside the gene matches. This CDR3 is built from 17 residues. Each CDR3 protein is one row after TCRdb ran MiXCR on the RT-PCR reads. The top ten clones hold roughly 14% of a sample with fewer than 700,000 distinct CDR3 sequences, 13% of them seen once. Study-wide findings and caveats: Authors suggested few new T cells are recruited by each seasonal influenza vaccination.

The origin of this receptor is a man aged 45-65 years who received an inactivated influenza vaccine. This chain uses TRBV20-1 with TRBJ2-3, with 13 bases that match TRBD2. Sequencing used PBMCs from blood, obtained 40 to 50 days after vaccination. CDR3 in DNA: TGCAGTGCTCCCGGGACTAGCGGGGTTTCTAGCACAGATACGCAGTATTTT. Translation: CSAPGTSGVSSTDTQYF.